These 17 T cell receptor beta chains came from one sample sequenced in a study of cytomegalovirus exposure and HLA in healthy donors. The PCR employed 60 Vbeta primers together with 13 Jbeta primers. Method: immunoSEQ multiplex PCR; TCRdb's copy keeps in-frame clones and lacks some. This table has fewer than 200,000 clones, 78% appearing once. Specimen: PBMCs. The receptors here all came from a woman aged 30 to 39 in good health and CMV-seropositive.

The V call is TRBV29-1, the J call TRBJ2-3; weak D call: TRBD1 (5 bases). The germline CDR1 and CDR2 sequences are SQVTM and ANQGSEA. This CDR3 spans 15 amino acids. V was trimmed by 3 bases and J by 2 bases, leaving 15 bases between them. The DNA of the CDR3 is TGCAGCGTTGACGTGGGGCAGGCTAACACAGATACGCAGTATTTT. Translated: CSVDVGQANTDTQYF.

The chain's CDR3 is CASRQGHENSPLHF. In nucleotides, the CDR3 is TGTGCCAGCAGACAGGGGCATGAAAATTCACCCCTCCACTTT. The genes are TRBV4-2 and TRBJ1-6, with TRBD1 matching 7 bases. This CDR3 has 14 residues. The junction had 6 bases not matched to a gene; V was cut back by 6 bases and J by 7 bases. Germline assignment: CDR1 LGHNA and CDR2 YNFKEQ.

This chain uses TRBV2 with TRBJ1-2, with TRBD1 as a possible D gene (6 bases). The CDR3 sequence is 14 residues long. V was cut by 4 bases and J by 5 bases, with 14 bases left in between. The V gene's germline CDR1 is SNHLY and CDR2 FYNNEI. CDR3 loop: CASSVTGAAYGYTF. Written as DNA, the CDR3 is TGTGCCAGCAGTGTGACAGGTGCGGCGTATGGCTACACCTTC.

The chain joins TRBV5-4 to TRBJ2-5; the D gene is possibly TRBD1 (5 bases). The germline V gene encodes CDR1 SGHNT and CDR2 YYREEE (reference sequence). Between the trimmed V and J ends, which lost 0 bases and 1 base, there was a span of 10 bases. This CDR3 has 15 amino acids. CDR3 amino acids: CASSLAPGLQETQYF. The CDR3, as DNA: TGTGCCAGCAGCTTGGCCCCAGGGCTCCAAGAGACCCAGTACTTC.

The genes are TRBV5-4 and TRBJ2-3, with a tentative D call TRBD2 (5 bases). CDR1 and CDR2 from the germline V gene are SGHNT and YYREEE (reference sequence). V was pared by 4 bases and J by 2 bases, with 11 bases between. CDR3 size: 14 residues. In DNA form, the CDR3 reads TGTGCCAGCAGCCTTAGCGACCCCACAGATACGCAGTATTTT. It encodes CASSLSDPTDTQYF.

The sample holds one count of this clone. This sequence joins TRBV11-3 and TRBJ2-3, with a possible D match to TRBD1 (5 bases). The length of the CDR3 is 13 residues. The V and J ends lost 0 bases and 4 bases respectively, with 5 bases between them. Germline CDR1 SGHNT, CDR2 YENEEA. CDR3 coding DNA: TGTGCCAGCAGCTTAGACAGGGCAGATACGCAGTATTTT. It yields the protein CASSLDRADTQYF.

The chain joins TRBV9 to TRBJ1-1; D uncertain. The V end was cut by 0 bases, the J end by 0 bases, with 9 bases between. The CDR3 is made up of 15 amino acids. Germline CDR1 is SGDLS and CDR2 is YYNGEE. CDR3 region: CASSVDLRLNTEAFF. Here the CDR3 DNA reads TGTGCCAGCAGCGTAGATCTCAGGTTGAACACTGAAGCTTTCTTT.

The chain couples TRBV5-1 to TRBJ1-6, with 12 bases that match TRBD1. Germline V CDR1 and CDR2: SGHRS, YFSETQ. The junction had 6 bases not matched to a gene; V was cut back by 1 base and J by 10 bases. The CDR3 contains 16 residues. The CDR3 spells CASSLTGQGARSPLHF. The CDR3 nucleotides are TGCGCCAGCAGCTTGACGGGACAGGGGGCTCGATCACCCCTCCACTTT. Combining the CDR3 with reference TRBV5-1 and TRBJ1-6 gives the whole variable domain KAGVTQTPRYLIKTRGQQVTLSCSPISGHRSVSWYQQTPGQGLQFLFEYFSETQRNKGNFPGRFSGRQFSNSRSEMNVSTLELGDSALYLCASSLTGQGARSPLHFGNGTRLTVT.

CDR3 sequence: CASSTRTGGDGNTIYF. CDR3 sequence (DNA): TGCGCCAGCAGCACCCGAACAGGGGGCGATGGAAACACCATATATTTT. The rearrangement joins TRBV5-1 to TRBJ1-3; TRBD1 agrees at 9 bases. This CDR3 spans 16 amino acids. The germline CDR1 and CDR2 sequences are SGHRS and YFSETQ. After removal of 4 bases from V and 3 bases from J, the junction contained 8 bases not matched to a gene.

This clone showed up just once. This chain connects TRBV5-1 to TRBJ2-7; possibly TRBD1 for D (5 bases). CDR3 length equals 15 residues. The ends were cut back, 4 bases at V and 3 bases at J, with 17 bases in the middle. CDR1 is SGHRS and CDR2 is YFSETQ in the germline V gene. CDR3 nucleotide sequence: TGCGCCAGCAGCCTGACGACCAGGGCCCACTACGAGCAGTACTTC. Its protein product is CASSLTTRAHYEQYF.

This chain connects TRBV27 to TRBJ2-7; a weak D match, TRBD1 (5 bases). Between the trimmed V and J ends, which lost 8 bases and 1 base, there was a span of 15 bases. Germline V gene data show CDR1 as MNHEY and CDR2 as SMNVEV (reference sequence). This CDR3 is 14 amino acids long. CDR3 bases: TGTGCCAGCCAATATTTTAGGGGTTCCTACGAGCAGTACTTC. This translates into CASQYFRGSYEQYF.

The rearrangement uses TRBV7-9 and TRBJ1-1, with 8 bases that match TRBD1. Germline V lookup: CDR1 SEHNR, CDR2 FQNEAQ (reference sequence). Trimming took 2 bases from V and 4 from J; bases not matched to a gene: 9. CDR3 length: 16 residues. The CDR3, as DNA: TGTGCCAGCAGCTTAACCCCGACAGGGGAGGGCACTGAAGCTTTCTTT. Amino acids: CASSLTPTGEGTEAFF.

The CDR3 sequence: CAISANRGTVNEQYF. The CDR3 DNA sequence: TGTGCCATCAGTGCGAACCGGGGGACAGTTAATGAGCAGTACTTC. The rearrangement joins TRBV10-3 to TRBJ2-7; D may be TRBD1 (7 bases). The CDR3 runs 15 residues. Germline lookup yields CDR1 ENHRY and CDR2 SYGVKD. V dropped 4 bases and J dropped 7 bases, with 20 bases sitting between them.

The gene calls are TRBV21-1 and TRBJ2-1; the tabulated D call, TRBD1, remains unverified against the DNA. TRBV21-1 is a listed pseudogene. The CDR3 extends over 17 amino acids. DNA of the CDR3: TGTGCCAGCAGCAAAGCTGGACAGGGGGCAGGAGACAATGAGCAGTTCTTC. This sequence encodes CASSKAGQGAGDNEQFF.

J is TRBJ2-1 and V is TRBV6-5; 12 bases fit TRBD2. This CDR3 region has 16 residues. V trimming: 4 bases; J trimming: 4 bases; junction bases outside the gene matches: 5. Germline CDR1 is MNHEY and CDR2 is SVGAGI. The DNA of the CDR3 is TGTGCCAGCAGTTCTGGGACTAGCGGGTATTACAATGAGCAGTTCTTC. It codes for CASSSGTSGYYNEQFF.

This chain joins TRBV6-5 and TRBJ2-5; possibly TRBD1 for D (5 bases). CDR1 MNHEY and CDR2 SVGAGI come from the germline V gene. V was clipped by 7 bases and J by 1 base, with 16 bases between them. This CDR3 has 15 residues. The CDR3 reads CASKAGAGPQETQYF. The CDR3 DNA reads TGTGCCAGCAAGGCTGGGGCAGGCCCCCAAGAGACCCAGTACTTC.

The V call is TRBV2, the J call TRBJ1-4, with D uncertain. CDR1 SNHLY and CDR2 FYNNEI come from the germline V gene. V lost 7 bases to trimming and J lost 0 bases, with 9 bases between them. This CDR3 has 14 residues. The CDR3 DNA reads as TGTGCCAGCAAGGAGGTCGCAACTAATGAAAAACTGTTTTTT. Translated: CASKEVATNEKLFF. Drawing the rest from reference TRBV2 and TRBJ1-4, the complete variable domain is EPEVTQTPSHQVTQMGQEVILRCVPISNHLYFYWYRQILGQKVEFLVSFYNNEISEKSEIFDDQFSVERPDGSNFTLKIRSTKLEDSAMYFCASKEVATNEKLFFGSGTQLSVL.